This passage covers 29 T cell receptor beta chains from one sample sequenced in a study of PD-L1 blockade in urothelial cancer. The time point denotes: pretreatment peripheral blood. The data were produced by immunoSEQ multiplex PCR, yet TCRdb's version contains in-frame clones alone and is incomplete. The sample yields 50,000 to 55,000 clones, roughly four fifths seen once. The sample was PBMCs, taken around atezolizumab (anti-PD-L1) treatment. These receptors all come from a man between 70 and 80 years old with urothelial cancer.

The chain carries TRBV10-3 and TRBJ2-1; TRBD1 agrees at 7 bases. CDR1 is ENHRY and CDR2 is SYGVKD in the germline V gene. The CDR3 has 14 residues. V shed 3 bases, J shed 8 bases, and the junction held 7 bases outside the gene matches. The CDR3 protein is CAISDPTGWHEQFF. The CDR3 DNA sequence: TGTGCCATCAGTGACCCGACAGGGTGGCATGAGCAGTTCTTC.

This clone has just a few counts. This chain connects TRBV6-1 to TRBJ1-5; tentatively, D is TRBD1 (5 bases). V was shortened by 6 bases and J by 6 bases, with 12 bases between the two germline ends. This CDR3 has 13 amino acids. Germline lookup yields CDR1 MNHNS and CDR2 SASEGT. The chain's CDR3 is CASRGQGAQPQHF. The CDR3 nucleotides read TGTGCCAGCAGGGGGCAGGGTGCTCAGCCCCAGCATTTT.

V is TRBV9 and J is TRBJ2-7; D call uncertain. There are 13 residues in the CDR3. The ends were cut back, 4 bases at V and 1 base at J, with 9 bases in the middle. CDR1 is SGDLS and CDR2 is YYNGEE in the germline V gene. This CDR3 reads CASSSAESYEQYF. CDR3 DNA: TGTGCCAGCAGCTCCGCGGAGTCCTACGAGCAGTACTTC.

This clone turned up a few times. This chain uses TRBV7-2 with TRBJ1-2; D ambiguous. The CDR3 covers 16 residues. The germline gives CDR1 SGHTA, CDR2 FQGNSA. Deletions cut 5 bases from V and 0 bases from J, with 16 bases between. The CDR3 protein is CASSPAAAAANYGYTF. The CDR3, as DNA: TGTGCCAGCAGCCCCGCGGCGGCAGCAGCTAACTATGGCTACACCTTC.

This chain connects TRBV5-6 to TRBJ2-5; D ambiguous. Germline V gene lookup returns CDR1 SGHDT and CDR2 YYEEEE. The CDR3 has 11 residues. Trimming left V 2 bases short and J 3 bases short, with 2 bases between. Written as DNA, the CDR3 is TGTGCCAGCAGCTTCGAAGAGACCCAGTACTTC. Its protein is CASSFEETQYF.

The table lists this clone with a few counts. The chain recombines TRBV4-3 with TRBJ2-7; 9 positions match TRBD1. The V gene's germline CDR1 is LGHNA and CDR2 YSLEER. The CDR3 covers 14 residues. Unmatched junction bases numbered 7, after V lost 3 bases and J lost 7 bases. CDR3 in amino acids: CASSQLQGAREQYF. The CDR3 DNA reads TGCGCCAGCAGCCAGCTACAGGGGGCGAGGGAGCAGTACTTC.

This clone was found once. The CDR3 bases are TGTGCCAGCAGCTTTACGGGGGGGCCAAACATTCAGTACTTC. The encoded protein is CASSFTGGPNIQYF. V is TRBV7-2 and J is TRBJ2-4; TRBD2 matches at 8 bases. Germline loops: CDR1 SGHTA, CDR2 FQGNSA. This CDR3 contains 14 residues. V gave up 3 bases and J gave up 6 bases; unmatched junction bases: 4.

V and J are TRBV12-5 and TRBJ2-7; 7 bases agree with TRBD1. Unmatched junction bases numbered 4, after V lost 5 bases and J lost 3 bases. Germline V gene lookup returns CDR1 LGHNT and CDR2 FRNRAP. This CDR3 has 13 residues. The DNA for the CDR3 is TGTGCTAGTGGTGGACAGGAGATCTACGAGCAGTACTTC. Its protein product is CASGGQEIYEQYF.

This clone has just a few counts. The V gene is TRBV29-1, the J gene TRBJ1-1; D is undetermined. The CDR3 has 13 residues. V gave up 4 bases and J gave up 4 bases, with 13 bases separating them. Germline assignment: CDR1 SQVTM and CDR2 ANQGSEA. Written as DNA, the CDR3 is TGCAGCGTTGGTGTTTGGGCGAGCACTGAAGCTTTCTTT. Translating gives CSVGVWASTEAFF. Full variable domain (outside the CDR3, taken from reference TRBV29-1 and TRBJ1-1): SAVISQKPSRDICQRGTSLTIQCQVDSQVTMMFWYRQQPGQSLTLIATANQGSEATYESGFVIDKFPISRPNLTFSTLTVSNMSPEDSSIYLCSVGVWASTEAFFGQGTRLTVV.

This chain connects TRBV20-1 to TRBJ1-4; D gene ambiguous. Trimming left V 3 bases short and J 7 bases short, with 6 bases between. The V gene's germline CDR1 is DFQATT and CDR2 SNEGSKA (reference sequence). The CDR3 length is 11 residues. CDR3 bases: TGCAGTGCTAGCGGGAGTGAAAAACTGTTTTTT. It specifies CSASGSEKLFF.

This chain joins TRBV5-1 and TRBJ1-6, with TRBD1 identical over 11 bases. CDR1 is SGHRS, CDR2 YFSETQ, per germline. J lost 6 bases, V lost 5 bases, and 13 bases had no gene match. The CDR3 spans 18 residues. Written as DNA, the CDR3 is TGCGCCAGCAGTTCAGACGGACAGGGGGCGAGGGGTAATTCACCCCTCCACTTT. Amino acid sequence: CASSSDGQGARGNSPLHF.

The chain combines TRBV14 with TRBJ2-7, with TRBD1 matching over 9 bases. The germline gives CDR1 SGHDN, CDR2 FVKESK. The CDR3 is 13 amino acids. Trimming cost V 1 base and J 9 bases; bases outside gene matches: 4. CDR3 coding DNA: TGTGCCAGCAGCCAAGGACAGGGGGTGCGGCAGTACTTC. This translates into CASSQGQGVRQYF.

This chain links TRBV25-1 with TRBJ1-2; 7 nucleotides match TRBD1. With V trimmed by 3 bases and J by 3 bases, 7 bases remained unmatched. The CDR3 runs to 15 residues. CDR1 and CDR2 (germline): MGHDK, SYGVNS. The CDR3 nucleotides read TGTGCCAGCAGTGACGCCGGGACAGTTTACTATGGCTACACCTTC. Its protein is CASSDAGTVYYGYTF.

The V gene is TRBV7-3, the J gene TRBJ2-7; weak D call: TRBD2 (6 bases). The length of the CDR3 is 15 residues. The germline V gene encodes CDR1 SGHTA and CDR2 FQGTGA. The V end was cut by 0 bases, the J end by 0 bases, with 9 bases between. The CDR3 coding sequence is TGTGCCAGCAGCTTAACGTCCGGGAGCTCCTACGAGCAGTACTTC. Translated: CASSLTSGSSYEQYF.

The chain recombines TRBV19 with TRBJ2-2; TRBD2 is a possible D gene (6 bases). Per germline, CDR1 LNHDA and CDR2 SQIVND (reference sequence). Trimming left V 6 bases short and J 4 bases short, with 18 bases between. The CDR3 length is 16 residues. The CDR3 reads CASRPPGGRGTGELFF. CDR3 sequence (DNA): TGTGCCAGTAGGCCCCCCGGGGGTCGGGGCACCGGGGAGCTGTTTTTT.

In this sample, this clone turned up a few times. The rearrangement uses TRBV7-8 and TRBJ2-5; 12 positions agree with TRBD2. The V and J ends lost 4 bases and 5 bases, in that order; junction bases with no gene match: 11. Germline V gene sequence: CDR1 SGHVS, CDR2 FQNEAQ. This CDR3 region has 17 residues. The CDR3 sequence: CASSSYRLAGGRETQYF. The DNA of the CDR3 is TGTGCCAGCAGCTCGTACCGCCTAGCGGGGGGGCGGGAGACCCAGTACTTC.

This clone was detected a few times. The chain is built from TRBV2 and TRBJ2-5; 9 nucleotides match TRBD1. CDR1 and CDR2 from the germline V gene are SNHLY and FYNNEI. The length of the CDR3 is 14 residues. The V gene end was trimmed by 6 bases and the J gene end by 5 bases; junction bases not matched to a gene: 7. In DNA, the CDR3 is TGTGCCAGCAGGGACAGGGGAGGAATCGAGACCCAGTACTTC. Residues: CASRDRGGIETQYF.

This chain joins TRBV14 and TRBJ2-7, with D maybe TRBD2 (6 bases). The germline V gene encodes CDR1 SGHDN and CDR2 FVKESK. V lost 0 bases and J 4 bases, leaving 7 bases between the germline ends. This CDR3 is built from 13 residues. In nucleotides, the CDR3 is TGTGCCAGCAGCCAAGATGGAGGGTACGAGCAGTACTTC. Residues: CASSQDGGYEQYF.

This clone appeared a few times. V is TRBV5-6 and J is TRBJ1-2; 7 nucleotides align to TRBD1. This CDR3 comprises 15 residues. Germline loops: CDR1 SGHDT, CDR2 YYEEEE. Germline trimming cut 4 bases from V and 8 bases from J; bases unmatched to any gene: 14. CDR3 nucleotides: TGTGCCAGCAGCCGGGGGCTACAGGGGAGTACGGGCTACACCTTC. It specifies CASSRGLQGSTGYTF.

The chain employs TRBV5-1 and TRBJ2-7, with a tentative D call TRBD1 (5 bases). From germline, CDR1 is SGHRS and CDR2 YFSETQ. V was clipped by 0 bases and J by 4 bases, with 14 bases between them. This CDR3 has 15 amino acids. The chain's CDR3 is CASSLADSTVYEQYF. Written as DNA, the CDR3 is TGCGCCAGCAGCTTGGCTGATTCGACAGTTTACGAGCAGTACTTC.

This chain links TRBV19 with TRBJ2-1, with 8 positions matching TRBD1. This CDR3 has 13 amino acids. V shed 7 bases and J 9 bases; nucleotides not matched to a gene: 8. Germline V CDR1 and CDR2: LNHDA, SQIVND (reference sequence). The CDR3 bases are TGTGCCAGTAATCCATCAGGGGGCACTGAGCAGTTCTTC. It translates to CASNPSGGTEQFF.

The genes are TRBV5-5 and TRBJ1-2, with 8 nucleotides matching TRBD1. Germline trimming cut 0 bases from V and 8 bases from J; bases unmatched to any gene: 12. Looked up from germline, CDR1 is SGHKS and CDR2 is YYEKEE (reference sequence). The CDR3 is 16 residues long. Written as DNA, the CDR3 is TGTGCCAGCAGCTTGGCAGGTGCGGGACAGGCGTCCGGCTACACCTTC. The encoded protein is CASSLAGAGQASGYTF.

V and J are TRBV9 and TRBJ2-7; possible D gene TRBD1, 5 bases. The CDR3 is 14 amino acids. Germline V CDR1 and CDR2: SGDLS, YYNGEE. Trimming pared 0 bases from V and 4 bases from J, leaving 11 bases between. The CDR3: CASSVAPGKYEQYF. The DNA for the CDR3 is TGTGCCAGCAGCGTAGCGCCAGGGAAGTACGAGCAGTACTTC.

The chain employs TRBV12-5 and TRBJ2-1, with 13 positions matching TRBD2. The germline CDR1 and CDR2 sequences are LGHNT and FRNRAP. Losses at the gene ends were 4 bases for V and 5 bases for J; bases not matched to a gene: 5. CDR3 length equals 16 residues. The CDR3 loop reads CASGSGTSGANNEQFF. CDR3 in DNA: TGTGCTAGTGGTTCCGGGACTAGCGGGGCCAACAATGAGCAGTTCTTC.

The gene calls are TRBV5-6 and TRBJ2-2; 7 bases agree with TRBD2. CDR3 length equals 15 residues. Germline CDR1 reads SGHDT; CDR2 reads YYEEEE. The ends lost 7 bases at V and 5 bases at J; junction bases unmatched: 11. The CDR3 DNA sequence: TGTGCCAGCTCCCTTGGGGGGGGATGGACCGGGGAGCTGTTTTTT. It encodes CASSLGGGWTGELFF.

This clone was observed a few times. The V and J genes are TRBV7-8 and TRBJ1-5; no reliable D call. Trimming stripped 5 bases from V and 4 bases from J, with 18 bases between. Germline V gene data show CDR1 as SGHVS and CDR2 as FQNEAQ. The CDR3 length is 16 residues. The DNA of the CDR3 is TGTGCCAGCAGCCCTCGGGCCGAGGGAAGGAATCAGCCCCAGCATTTT. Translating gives CASSPRAEGRNQPQHF.

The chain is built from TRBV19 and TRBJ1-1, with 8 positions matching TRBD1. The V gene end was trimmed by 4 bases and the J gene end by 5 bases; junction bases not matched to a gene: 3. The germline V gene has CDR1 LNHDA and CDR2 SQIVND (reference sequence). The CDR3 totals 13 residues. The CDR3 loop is CASSRTGKTEAFF. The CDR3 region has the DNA TGTGCCAGTAGTAGGACAGGGAAAACTGAAGCTTTCTTT.

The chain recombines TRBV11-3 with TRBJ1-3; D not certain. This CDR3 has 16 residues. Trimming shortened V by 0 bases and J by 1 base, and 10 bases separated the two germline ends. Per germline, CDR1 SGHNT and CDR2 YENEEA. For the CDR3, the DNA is TGTGCCAGCAGCTTAGAAGTAACCGGGTCTGGAAACACCATATATTTT. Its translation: CASSLEVTGSGNTIYF.

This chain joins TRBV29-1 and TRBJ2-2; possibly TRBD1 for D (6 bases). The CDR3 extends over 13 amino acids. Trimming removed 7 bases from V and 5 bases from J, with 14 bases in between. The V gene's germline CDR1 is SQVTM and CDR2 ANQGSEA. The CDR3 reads CSAGHTATGELFF. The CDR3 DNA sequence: TGCAGCGCGGGACACACGGCGACCGGGGAGCTGTTTTTT.